This T cell receptor (beta chain) was recorded in a study of shared clonotypes between healthy human individuals. Overall study findings and caveats: Sequencing depth was predicted to influence how clonotypes are shared among donors. Against clonotypes common to all four donors, non-shared ones had lower generation probabilities.

Germline CDR1 MNHEY, CDR2 SVGAGI. V lost 8 bases to trimming and J lost 4 bases; unmatched junction nucleotides: 7. The CDR3 is 13 amino acids. On this clone: The antigen is unknown.

Naive CD45RA+ and memory CD45RA-negative subsets were split from CD4+ cells. Profiling relied on immunoSEQ multiplex PCR, and the TCRdb table lists in-frame clones only, not all of them. The sample shows 2 million to 2.5 million clones, approximately 93% of them seen only once. This TCR was sampled from a man younger than 30 in good health. Some clones in this sample may be carry-over from other donors' samples. The sequencing input was naive CD4+ T cells from PBMCs. As for subset: CD45RA+ positively selected. The gene calls are TRBV6-5 and TRBJ1-2; 7 bases are shared with TRBD1. The CDR3 region is CASGTGTAYGYTF. In nucleotides, the CDR3 is TGTGCCAGCGGGACCGGGACAGCCTATGGCTACACCTTC.